One sample yielded the 27 T cell receptor beta chains listed below, sequenced in a study of blood T cell repertoires in COVID-19 (dated by TCRdb to the early 2020s). The library was obtained by the immunoSEQ multiplex PCR assay. Here the immuneACCESS table is served through TCRdb, limited to in-frame sequences with V and J called. Missing clones are a known gap in these copies; in checked studies unresolved V genes cover under half, and the rest lacks a known reason. The sample table shows more than 150,000 clones, and about four fifths are seen once. In total, the top ten clones hold roughly 12% of the sample. The sample was PBMCs or T cells enriched from blood (not recorded which). The receptors derive from a man between 40 and 49 years old who had recovered from COVID-19.

This chain links TRBV5-5 with TRBJ1-4; no definite D call. The CDR3 spans 13 residues. The germline CDR1 and CDR2 sequences are SGHKS and YYEKEE (reference sequence). V lost 4 bases, J lost 4 bases, and 8 bases lay in between. Here the CDR3 DNA reads TGTGCCAGCAGCGTTCAGTATAATGAAAAACTGTTTTTT. Translation: CASSVQYNEKLFF.

The chain joins TRBV9 to TRBJ2-3; the match to TRBD1 covers 7 bases. This CDR3 is built from 16 residues. V shed 0 bases and J 6 bases; nucleotides not matched to a gene: 10. Germline CDR1 and CDR2: SGDLS and YYNGEE. In DNA form, the CDR3 reads TGTGCCAGCAGCGTAGCGGCCCACAGGGGTGAGGATACGCAGTATTTT. Translated: CASSVAAHRGEDTQYF.

The CDR3 nucleotides read TGTGCCAGCAGCGGAGGGACTAGCGGATCTCTTTACGAGCAGTACGTC. Translation gives CASSGGTSGSLYEQYV. V usage is TRBV6-4 and J usage is TRBJ2-7, with 11 bases matching TRBD2. CDR1 and CDR2 from the germline V gene are MRHNA and SNTAGT. The J segment lost 4 bases and the V segment lost 6 bases, leaving 11 bases of the junction unmatched. This CDR3 is built from 16 residues.

This sequence joins TRBV9 and TRBJ2-1, with D possibly being TRBD2 (7 bases). Germline lookup yields CDR1 SGDLS and CDR2 YYNGEE. Deletions cut 4 bases from V and 5 bases from J, with 22 bases between. This CDR3 is built from 17 residues. The CDR3 protein is CASSLLGGQRGNNEQFF. The CDR3, as DNA: TGTGCCAGCAGCCTCTTGGGGGGGCAGCGGGGAAACAATGAGCAGTTCTTC.

The chain couples TRBV2 to TRBJ1-2; 9 bases match TRBD1. Germline V lookup: CDR1 SNHLY, CDR2 FYNNEI. CDR3 size: 14 residues. Losses at the gene ends were 7 bases for V and 3 bases for J; bases not matched to a gene: 6. The CDR3: CASIIQGADYGYTF. CDR3 sequence (DNA): TGTGCCAGCATTATACAGGGGGCGGACTATGGCTACACCTTC. The entire variable domain, with the rest obtained from reference TRBV2 and TRBJ1-2, is as follows: EPEVTQTPSHQVTQMGQEVILRCVPISNHLYFYWYRQILGQKVEFLVSFYNNEISEKSEIFDDQFSVERPDGSNFTLKIRSTKLEDSAMYFCASIIQGADYGYTFGSGTRLTVV.

V usage is TRBV10-3 and J usage is TRBJ1-5, with 10 bases aligning to TRBD1. After removal of 4 bases from V and 7 bases from J, the junction contained 7 bases not matched to a gene. The germline CDR1 and CDR2 sequences are ENHRY and SYGVKD. This CDR3 has 15 amino acids. CDR3: CAISGGQGLGQPQHF. The CDR3 DNA reads as TGTGCCATCAGTGGGGGACAGGGGCTGGGGCAGCCCCAGCATTTT.

This chain connects TRBV7-8 to TRBJ1-2; 8 bases are shared with TRBD1. This CDR3 has 16 residues. From germline, CDR1 is SGHVS and CDR2 FQNEAQ. Unmatched junction bases numbered 14, after V lost 5 bases and J lost 6 bases. The chain's CDR3 is CASSQQGDVLGHGYTF. In DNA, the CDR3 is TGTGCCAGCAGCCAACAGGGGGATGTGCTGGGTCATGGCTACACCTTC.

This clone was observed once. V usage is TRBV6-1 and J usage is TRBJ1-1; D unresolved. The CDR3 extends over 15 amino acids. Germline CDR1 reads MNHNS; CDR2 reads SASEGT. V was pared by 1 base and J by 3 bases, with 12 bases between. This chain's CDR3 is CASSEVRREYTEAFF. In nucleotides, the CDR3 is TGTGCCAGCAGTGAAGTCCGGAGGGAGTACACTGAAGCTTTCTTT.

The chain links TRBV28 to TRBJ2-7; maybe TRBD1 (6 bases). The CDR3 has 13 residues. Germline CDR1 reads MDHEN; CDR2 reads SYDVKM. Trimming removed 6 bases from V and 4 bases from J, with 13 bases in between. The CDR3 sequence: CASRQGLRYEQYF. Written as DNA, the CDR3 is TGTGCCAGCAGACAGGGTCTCCGGTACGAGCAGTACTTC. The full variable domain, completed using reference TRBV28 and TRBJ2-7, is DVKVTQSSRYLVKRTGEKVFLECVQDMDHENMFWYRQDPGLGLRLIYFSYDVKMKEKGDIPEGYSVSREKKERFSLILESASTNQTSMYLCASRQGLRYEQYFGPGTRLTVT.

V is TRBV7-2 and J is TRBJ2-1; D unclear. Between the trimmed V and J ends, which lost 5 bases and 6 bases, there was a span of 14 bases. This CDR3 region has 14 residues. Germline values: CDR1 SGHTA, CDR2 FQGNSA. CDR3: CASSLNREANEQFF. CDR3 bases: TGTGCCAGCAGCCTCAATAGAGAGGCCAATGAGCAGTTCTTC.

CDR3 protein: CACEVRTGMLGGYTF. In nucleotides, the CDR3 is TGTGCCTGCGAAGTAAGGACAGGGATGTTGGGCGGCTACACCTTC. This chain uses TRBV30 with TRBJ1-2, with 8 nucleotides matching TRBD1. The CDR3 runs 15 residues. From germline, CDR1 is GTSNPN and CDR2 SVGIG (reference sequence). Trimming cost V 6 bases and J 8 bases; bases outside gene matches: 17. Variable domain in full (rest from reference TRBV30 and TRBJ1-2): SQTIHQWPATLVQPVGSPLSLECTVEGTSNPNLYWYRQAAGRGLQLLFYSVGIGQISSEVPQNLSASRPQDRQFILSSKKLLLSDSGFYLCACEVRTGMLGGYTFGSGTRLTVV.

The gene calls are TRBV29-1 and TRBJ2-6, with D perhaps TRBD1 (6 bases). Looked up from germline, CDR1 is SQVTM and CDR2 is ANQGSEA. The V and J ends lost 6 bases and 0 bases respectively, with 21 bases between them. The length of the CDR3 is 18 residues. The CDR3, as DNA: TGCAGCGTAACTCGGACAGCAAGTCCAAGCTCTGGGGCCAACGTCCTGACTTTC. Translation gives CSVTRTASPSSGANVLTF.

This clone was detected only once. CDR3 residues: CASSVVRGNQPQHF. As DNA, the CDR3 is TGTGCCAGCAGCGTAGTGCGCGGGAATCAGCCCCAGCATTTT. The chain links TRBV9 to TRBJ1-5; no reliable D call. The V gene's germline CDR1 is SGDLS and CDR2 YYNGEE. V was pared by 0 bases and J by 4 bases, with 8 bases between. The CDR3 length is 14 residues. The variable domain in full, completed from reference TRBV9 and TRBJ1-5, reads DSGVTQTPKHLITATGQRVTLRCSPRSGDLSVYWYQQSLDQGLQFLIQYYNGEERAKGNILERFSAQQFPDLHSELNLSSLELGDSALYFCASSVVRGNQPQHFGDGTRLSIL.

The chain links TRBV2 to TRBJ2-7; perhaps TRBD2 as D (5 bases). Per germline, CDR1 SNHLY and CDR2 FYNNEI. The CDR3 loop spans 14 amino acids. V lost 6 bases, J lost 1 base, and 13 bases lay in between. The CDR3 coding sequence is TGTGCCAGCAGCTCACACGGGGAGTCCTACGAGCAGTACTTC. Translation: CASSSHGESYEQYF.

CDR3 residues: CASSGRTGSNTGELFF. CDR3 in DNA: TGTGCCAGCAGCGGGCGGACAGGGTCGAACACCGGGGAGCTGTTTTTT. The gene calls are TRBV7-2 and TRBJ2-2; 8 bases line up with TRBD1. The V and J ends lost 5 bases and 0 bases, in that order; junction bases with no gene match: 5. This CDR3 comprises 16 residues. Germline loops: CDR1 SGHTA, CDR2 FQGNSA. The variable domain in full, completed from reference TRBV7-2 and TRBJ2-2, reads GAGVSQSPSNKVTEKGKDVELRCDPISGHTALYWYRQSLGQGLEFLIYFQGNSAPDKSGLPSDRFSAERTGGSVSTLTIQRTQQEDSAVYLCASSGRTGSNTGELFFGEGSRLTVL.

J is TRBJ2-7 and V is TRBV18; 7 bases agree with TRBD2. V lost 0 bases and J lost 0; bases outside the gene matches: 5. This CDR3 has 16 residues. The V gene's germline CDR1 is KGHSH and CDR2 LQKENI. The CDR3 region has the DNA TGTGCCAGCTCACCACCGGCTAGCGGTAGCTCCTACGAGCAGTACTTC. Protein sequence: CASSPPASGSSYEQYF. The full variable domain, its missing parts supplied by reference TRBV18 and TRBJ2-7, is NAGVMQNPRHLVRRRGQEARLRCSPMKGHSHVYWYRQLPEEGLKFMVYLQKENIIDESGMPKERFSAEFPKEGPSILRIQQVVRGDSAAYFCASSPPASGSSYEQYFGPGTRLTVT.

The J gene is TRBJ1-6, the V gene TRBV5-5; 9 bases line up with TRBD1. V lost 4 bases to trimming and J lost 10 bases; unmatched junction nucleotides: 9. The CDR3 length is 15 residues. The germline V gene encodes CDR1 SGHKS and CDR2 YYEKEE (reference sequence). CDR3 nucleotide sequence: TGTGCCAGCAGCCCACGGGACAGGGATGGATCACCCCTCCACTTT. Its translation is CASSPRDRDGSPLHF.

The V and J genes are TRBV7-3 and TRBJ2-7; 8 nucleotides agree with TRBD1. Unmatched junction bases numbered 3, after V lost 2 bases and J lost 6 bases. Germline V CDR1 and CDR2: SGHTA, FQGTGA. The CDR3 runs to 13 residues. In DNA form, the CDR3 reads TGTGCCAGCAGCTTATTCACAGGGGGCGAGCAGTACTTC. As protein: CASSLFTGGEQYF.

This chain uses TRBV18 with TRBJ2-7; 10 positions match TRBD2. The CDR3 totals 14 residues. The junction had 8 bases not matched to a gene; V was cut back by 6 bases and J by 6 bases. From germline, CDR1 is KGHSH and CDR2 LQKENI. DNA of the CDR3: TGTGCCAGCTCCCCCAGCGGGGGGGGTCGCGAGCAGTACGTC. Amino acid sequence: CASSPSGGGREQYV.

The chain recombines TRBV6-6 with TRBJ1-4, with unresolved D. The V gene's germline CDR1 is MNHNY and CDR2 SVGAGI (reference sequence). This CDR3 region has 14 residues. With 5 bases removed from V and 0 bases from J, the gap between germline ends came to 7 bases. CDR3 in DNA: TGTGCCAGCAGTCCAGTTGCAACTAATGAAAAACTGTTTTTT. It is translated as CASSPVATNEKLFF.

This clone has a single count. The CDR3 reads CASSPDSSNQPQHF. In DNA form, the CDR3 reads TGCGCCAGCAGCCCAGACAGTAGCAATCAGCCCCAGCATTTT. The chain combines TRBV5-1 with TRBJ1-5; TRBD1 is a possible D gene (5 bases). Deletions cut 4 bases from V and 0 bases from J, with 8 bases between. From germline, CDR1 is SGHRS and CDR2 YFSETQ. The CDR3 is 14 amino acids.

This clone was observed a handful of times. The genes are TRBV19 and TRBJ1-4, with 7 positions matching TRBD1. CDR3 length: 16 amino acids. CDR1 is LNHDA and CDR2 is SQIVND in the germline V gene (reference sequence). V was pared by 4 bases and J by 4 bases, with 9 bases of the junction left unmatched. In DNA, the CDR3 is TGTGCCAGTAGTACAGGAGACAGGGTCCATAATGAAAAACTGTTTTTT. Encoded protein: CASSTGDRVHNEKLFF.

V usage is TRBV7-9 and J usage is TRBJ2-7; a possible D gene is TRBD1 (5 bases). This CDR3 has 14 residues. Germline-derived CDR1 and CDR2 are SEHNR and FQNEAQ (reference sequence). V lost 3 bases and J 3 bases, leaving 12 bases between the germline ends. The CDR3 loop is CASSFDSLDYEQYF. For the CDR3, the DNA is TGTGCCAGCAGCTTTGACAGTTTAGACTACGAGCAGTACTTC. Combining the CDR3 with reference TRBV7-9 and TRBJ2-7 gives the whole variable domain DTGVSQNPRHKITKRGQNVTFRCDPISEHNRLYWYRQTLGQGPEFLTYFQNEAQLEKSRLLSDRFSAERPKGSFSTLEIQRTEQGDSAMYLCASSFDSLDYEQYFGPGTRLTVT.

CDR3 nucleotide sequence: TGTGCCAGCTTAACGGGTGCTTACTCCTACAATGAGCAGTTCTTC. Its protein product is CASLTGAYSYNEQFF. The chain combines TRBV11-3 with TRBJ2-1; D remains unclear. Trimming took 8 bases from V and 0 from J, leaving 14 bases between them. Germline CDR1 SGHNT, CDR2 YENEEA. This CDR3 spans 15 amino acids.

The genes are TRBV4-1 and TRBJ2-1; perhaps TRBD2 as D (6 bases). Germline CDR1 is MGHRA and CDR2 is YSYEKL. Trimming cost V 2 bases and J 1 base, with 12 bases left between them. The CDR3 is 16 amino acids. CDR3 bases: TGCGCCAGCAGCCAACGGGGGAGACGGTCCTACAATGAGCAGTTCTTC. Amino acids: CASSQRGRRSYNEQFF.

This chain links TRBV27 with TRBJ2-3, with 10 positions matching TRBD1. This CDR3 contains 16 residues. Trimming took 5 bases from V and 3 from J; bases not matched to a gene: 8. The germline V gene has CDR1 MNHEY and CDR2 SMNVEV (reference sequence). Here the CDR3 reads CASSIRDRGGTDTQYF. The CDR3 nucleotides are TGTGCCAGCAGTATCCGGGACAGGGGCGGAACAGATACGCAGTATTTT.

The rearrangement links TRBV10-2 to TRBJ1-6; 8 positions agree with TRBD1. J gave up 10 bases and V 8 bases, and 10 bases lay outside the gene matches. The CDR3 has 14 residues. Looked up from germline, CDR1 is WSHSY and CDR2 is SAAADI. Here the CDR3 DNA reads TGCGCCAGCTACGGACAGGGATCGGGGTCACCCCTCCACTTT. Residues: CASYGQGSGSPLHF.